This T cell receptor beta chain is drawn from a study of T cell changes during pregnancy in multiple sclerosis. Assay used: immunoSEQ multiplex PCR; TCRdb lists only in-frame clones, some missing. This sample has about 70,000 clones, with less than 95% found just once. This clone has only one observation. This CDR3 comprises 15 residues. Germline lookup yields CDR1 SGHDT and CDR2 YYEEEE. With V trimmed by 3 bases and J by 4 bases, 6 bases remained unmatched. V gene TRBV5-6 combines with J gene TRBJ1-2; 10 nucleotides agree with TRBD1. Sequencing used peripheral blood, obtained in the third trimester of pregnancy. This TCR derives from a female donor with multiple sclerosis, enrolled in a pregnancy study. The CDR3 bases are TGTGCCAGCAGCTCGGGACAGGGGTTAGTCTATGGCTACACCTTC. As protein: CASSSGQGLVYGYTF.